These 9 T cell receptor beta chains were sequenced from one sample in a study of cytomegalovirus exposure and HLA in healthy donors. The assay was immunoSEQ multiplex PCR, and TCRdb's table has in-frame clones only and misses some. The sample has about 21,000 clones; approximately 97% are singletons. The sequencing input was PBMCs. These receptors originate from a man aged 25 to 40 in good health and CMV-seropositive.

The chain has TRBV7-3 and TRBJ2-5; the match to TRBD2 covers 12 bases. The V gene's germline CDR1 is SGHTA and CDR2 FQGTGA. This CDR3 comprises 15 residues. V gave up 5 bases and J gave up 6 bases; unmatched junction bases: 7. The CDR3: CASSPGTSGSKTQYF. The CDR3, as DNA: TGTGCCAGCAGCCCAGGGACTAGCGGGTCGAAGACCCAGTACTTC.

This clone is a singleton in its sample. This rearrangement joins TRBV2 to TRBJ2-3, with a possible D match to TRBD2 (5 bases). CDR3 length: 18 residues. V gave up 6 bases and J gave up 0 bases, with 22 bases separating them. The germline V gene encodes CDR1 SNHLY and CDR2 FYNNEI. The CDR3 nucleotides read TGTGCCAGCAGATACAGCCAGTTTAGCGATTCTAGCACAGATACGCAGTATTTT. Its protein product is CASRYSQFSDSSTDTQYF.

V is TRBV18 and J is TRBJ2-5; D remains ambiguous. Per the germline V gene, CDR1 is KGHSH and CDR2 is LQKENI. The CDR3 totals 12 residues. Trimming stripped 3 bases from V and 3 bases from J, with 5 bases between. CDR3 sequence (DNA): TGTGCCAGCTCACCGAGAAAAGAGACCCAGTACTTC. It yields the protein CASSPRKETQYF.

The chain couples TRBV6-5 to TRBJ1-2; 9 nucleotides match TRBD1. Germline CDR1 MNHEY, CDR2 SVGAGI. This CDR3 has 15 residues. V shed 6 bases and J 8 bases; nucleotides not matched to a gene: 13. CDR3 amino acids: CASSQGGQGRGGYTF. Here the CDR3 DNA reads TGTGCCAGCAGCCAAGGGGGACAGGGCCGGGGAGGCTACACCTTC.

The chain carries TRBV19 and TRBJ1-5; 9 bases agree with TRBD1. CDR3 length: 14 amino acids. The germline V gene has CDR1 LNHDA and CDR2 SQIVND (reference sequence). V was clipped by 6 bases and J by 6 bases; unmatched bases: 6. CDR3 bases: TGTGCCAGTAGGATACAGGGGGCTTCTCAGCCCCAGCATTTT. This codes for CASRIQGASQPQHF. The full variable domain, in which reference TRBV19 and TRBJ1-5 provide the parts outside the CDR3, is DGGITQSPKYLFRKEGQNVTLSCEQNLNHDAMYWYRQDPGQGLRLIYYSQIVNDFQKGDIAEGYSVSREKKESFPLTVTSAQKNPTAFYLCASRIQGASQPQHFGDGTRLSIL.

The rearrangement joins TRBV27 to TRBJ2-5; TRBD1 agrees at 8 bases. With V trimmed by 0 bases and J by 4 bases, 7 bases remained unmatched. The germline V gene has CDR1 MNHEY and CDR2 SMNVEV (reference sequence). The CDR3 consists of 16 residues. For the CDR3, the DNA is TGTGCCAGCAGTTTATCCTTCCGGACAGGGCGAGAGACCCAGTACTTC. Its translation: CASSLSFRTGRETQYF.

This chain joins TRBV6-5 and TRBJ1-5; a weak D match, TRBD1 (5 bases). This CDR3 comprises 14 residues. Trimming left V 4 bases short and J 3 bases short, with 10 bases between. Germline assignment: CDR1 MNHEY and CDR2 SVGAGI. CDR3 DNA: TGTGCCAGCAGTTCGGGGGGGTACAATCAGCCCCAGCATTTT. Its protein is CASSSGGYNQPQHF.

The chain couples TRBV11-2 to TRBJ1-2; D perhaps matches TRBD1 (6 bases). Trimming pared 6 bases from V and 2 bases from J, leaving 28 bases between. Germline loops: CDR1 SGHAT, CDR2 FQNNGV. This CDR3 has 19 residues. CDR3: CASRTPREGTPRANYGYTF. The CDR3 nucleotides read TGTGCCAGCAGGACACCCCGGGAAGGGACACCCAGGGCCAACTATGGCTACACCTTC. The entire variable domain, with the rest obtained from reference TRBV11-2 and TRBJ1-2, is as follows: EAGVAQSPRYKIIEKRQSVAFWCNPISGHATLYWYQQILGQGPKLLIQFQNNGVVDDSQLPKDRFSAERLKGVDSTLKIQPAKLEDSAVYLCASRTPREGTPRANYGYTFGSGTRLTVV.

The CDR3 bases are TGTGCCAGCAGCGTCGGACAGAGCACCTACGAGCAGTACTTC. Encoded protein: CASSVGQSTYEQYF. The gene calls are TRBV13 and TRBJ2-7; D might be TRBD1 (6 bases). Germline CDR1 is PRHDT and CDR2 is FYEKMQ (reference sequence). The CDR3 runs to 14 residues. V shed 5 bases and J shed 2 bases, with 13 bases lying between them.